Listed here are 21 T cell receptor beta chains from one sample, sequenced in a study of blood T cell repertoires in COVID-19. Some clones are missing from TCRdb's copy, which holds only in-frame ones; the method was immunoSEQ multiplex PCR. The data contain 95,000 to 110,000 clones, 85% to 90% of them singletons. The sample taken for sequencing was peripheral blood. The origin of the receptors is a man aged 45-65 years with acute or convalescent COVID-19.

This sequence joins TRBV6-6 and TRBJ2-3; D perhaps matches TRBD2 (7 bases). This CDR3 is 15 amino acids long. Germline CDR1 is MNHNY and CDR2 is SVGAGI (reference sequence). The ends were cut back, 6 bases at V and 1 base at J, with 14 bases in the middle. CDR3 loop: CASRQGGVGTDTQYF. CDR3 nucleotide sequence: TGTGCCAGCAGGCAAGGGGGGGTGGGCACAGATACGCAGTATTTT.

The chain is built from TRBV27 and TRBJ2-2; 8 nucleotides agree with TRBD1. With V trimmed by 6 bases and J by 0 bases, 0 bases remained unmatched. The CDR3 loop spans 14 amino acids. Germline CDR1 and CDR2: MNHEY and SMNVEV (reference sequence). CDR3 in amino acids: CASRQGANTGELFF. In nucleotides, the CDR3 is TGTGCCAGCAGACAGGGGGCGAACACCGGGGAGCTGTTTTTT.

The rearrangement joins TRBV24-1 to TRBJ1-5; D unresolved. CDR1 is KGHDR and CDR2 is SFDVKD in the germline V gene. The V and J ends lost 4 bases and 0 bases respectively, with 9 bases between them. CDR3 size: 15 residues. The CDR3 region has the DNA TGTGCCACCAGTGACCCCGCCGGTAGCAATCAGCCCCAGCATTTT. Encoded protein: CATSDPAGSNQPQHF.

V usage is TRBV27 and J usage is TRBJ2-1; perhaps TRBD1 as D (8 bases). This CDR3 spans 14 amino acids. V gave up 3 bases and J gave up 9 bases, with 15 bases separating them. Germline CDR1 MNHEY, CDR2 SMNVEV (reference sequence). The CDR3: CASSLANRGGEQFF. The CDR3, as DNA: TGTGCCAGCAGTTTGGCCAACAGGGGGGGTGAGCAGTTCTTC.

The chain has TRBV5-1 and TRBJ1-1, with a tentative D call TRBD1 (6 bases). V dropped 0 bases and J dropped 3 bases, with 18 bases sitting between them. The CDR3 has 17 amino acids. Germline V gene sequence: CDR1 SGHRS, CDR2 YFSETQ. The CDR3 is CASSLETGGGWYTEAFF. The CDR3 region has the DNA TGCGCCAGCAGCTTGGAGACAGGTGGAGGTTGGTACACTGAAGCTTTCTTT.

This chain uses TRBV11-3 with TRBJ2-1; 7 nucleotides match TRBD2. CDR3 length equals 18 residues. Losses at the gene ends were 0 bases for V and 4 bases for J; bases not matched to a gene: 12. Germline V CDR1 and CDR2: SGHNT, YENEEA. The CDR3 region is CASSLEGGGRFTYNEQFF. The CDR3, as DNA: TGTGCCAGCAGCTTAGAAGGCGGGGGAAGATTTACATACAATGAGCAGTTCTTC.

This chain links TRBV27 with TRBJ2-1, with a weak D call TRBD2 (5 bases). The CDR3 has 13 amino acids. V lost 3 bases and J lost 5, with 8 bases in between. Per the germline V gene, CDR1 is MNHEY and CDR2 is SMNVEV (reference sequence). The DNA of the CDR3 is TGTGCCAGCAGTTTTCAGCGGAACAATGAGCAGTTCTTC. Translation: CASSFQRNNEQFF.

The V and J genes are TRBV11-3 and TRBJ2-7; possible D gene TRBD2, 6 bases. The CDR3 runs to 14 residues. Trimming removed 3 bases from V and 5 bases from J, with 14 bases in between. Germline V gene data show CDR1 as SGHNT and CDR2 as YENEEA. CDR3 nucleotide sequence: TGTGCCAGCAGCTTTTGGAGGGAGGAGGACGAGCAGTACTTC. It yields the protein CASSFWREEDEQYF.

This chain joins TRBV19 and TRBJ1-4; D may be TRBD1 (5 bases). The V gene lost 4 bases and the J gene lost 2 bases, with 11 bases spanning the gap. The CDR3 is made up of 15 amino acids. Germline loops: CDR1 LNHDA, CDR2 SQIVND (reference sequence). The CDR3 loop reads CASSTTDSTNEKLFF. CDR3 nucleotide sequence: TGTGCCAGTAGTACAACAGACAGCACTAATGAAAAACTGTTTTTT.

V is TRBV15 and J is TRBJ2-5, with 12 bases aligning to TRBD2. The CDR3 has 16 residues. Germline V lookup: CDR1 LNHNV, CDR2 YYDKDF (reference sequence). The J segment lost 5 bases and the V segment lost 1 base, leaving 5 bases of the junction unmatched. The CDR3 is CATSRVTSGGLETQYF. In DNA form, the CDR3 reads TGTGCCACCAGCAGAGTGACTAGCGGGGGTCTGGAGACCCAGTACTTC.

This clone was picked up a small number of times. This sequence joins TRBV7-9 and TRBJ2-3, with TRBD2 identical over 8 bases. Germline V lookup: CDR1 SEHNR, CDR2 FQNEAQ (reference sequence). The CDR3 spans 16 residues. V was pared by 7 bases and J by 4 bases, with 13 bases of the junction left unmatched. The chain's CDR3 is CASNTPGGRNSDTQYF. The CDR3 DNA follows: TGTGCCAGCAACACCCCGGGAGGGAGGAACTCAGATACGCAGTATTTT.

The V call is TRBV18, the J call TRBJ2-1; 7 bases line up with TRBD2. The CDR3 sequence is 15 residues long. Losses at the gene ends were 4 bases for V and 3 bases for J; bases not matched to a gene: 6. Germline V lookup: CDR1 KGHSH, CDR2 LQKENI. CDR3 loop: CASSQGLQNYNEQFF. DNA of the CDR3: TGTGCCAGCTCACAGGGACTACAGAACTACAATGAGCAGTTCTTC.

This rearrangement joins TRBV2 to TRBJ1-2; 8 bases are a match to TRBD1. Germline CDR1 and CDR2: SNHLY and FYNNEI. The CDR3 is made up of 14 amino acids. Unmatched junction bases numbered 7, after V lost 6 bases and J lost 4 bases. CDR3 amino acids: CASSSTGGGYGYTF. The CDR3 bases are TGTGCCAGCAGCTCCACAGGGGGTGGCTATGGCTACACCTTC.

The V and J genes are TRBV3-1 (or the pseudogene TRBV3-2) and TRBJ2-7, with 7 bases fitting TRBD1. Germline lookup yields CDR1 LGHDT and CDR2 YNNKEL (reference sequence). V was clipped by 2 bases and J by 1 base; unmatched bases: 2. The CDR3 covers 14 residues. This CDR3 is CASSQWDRSYEQYF. Here the CDR3 DNA reads TGTGCCAGCAGCCAATGGGACAGATCCTACGAGCAGTACTTC.

V usage is TRBV29-1 and J usage is TRBJ2-7; TRBD2 matches at 8 bases. The CDR3 length is 11 residues. Trimming removed 7 bases from V and 3 bases from J; junction bases left unmatched: 2. The V gene's germline CDR1 is SQVTM and CDR2 ANQGSEA. The CDR3 DNA reads as TGCAGCGCCGGGACTAGCTACGAGCAGTACTTC. Protein product: CSAGTSYEQYF.

This clone was detected only a few times. V is TRBV30 and J is TRBJ1-6, with 10 bases lining up with TRBD1. The germline V gene has CDR1 GTSNPN and CDR2 SVGIG (reference sequence). The length of the CDR3 is 13 residues. J gave up 7 bases and V 5 bases, and 2 bases lay outside the gene matches. CDR3 loop: CAWQTGGNSPLHF. In DNA, the CDR3 is TGTGCCTGGCAGACAGGGGGCAATTCACCCCTCCACTTT.

The chain recombines TRBV28 with TRBJ1-1, with D maybe TRBD1 (5 bases). Germline V CDR1 and CDR2: MDHEN, SYDVKM. The CDR3 extends over 13 amino acids. V shed 6 bases and J shed 5 bases, with 13 bases lying between them. The CDR3 reads CASRRHRGTEAFF. The CDR3 nucleotides read TGTGCCAGCAGGCGCCATAGGGGAACTGAAGCTTTCTTT.

The chain combines TRBV5-1 with TRBJ2-7, with TRBD1 identical over 10 bases. J was trimmed by 3 bases and V by 4 bases; bases with no gene match: 4. The CDR3 spans 14 residues. Germline-derived CDR1 and CDR2 are SGHRS and YFSETQ. CDR3 DNA: TGCGCCAGCAGCCCGGACAGGGGGTTCTACGAGCAGTACTTC. Protein sequence: CASSPDRGFYEQYF.

V usage is TRBV21-1 and J usage is TRBJ2-7; no DNA check was done on the table's D call, TRBD1. TRBV21-1 constitutes a pseudogene. The CDR3 extends over 18 amino acids. The CDR3 loop reads CASSNATGRRDYEGRQYF. In DNA form, the CDR3 reads TGTGCCAGCAGCAACGCGACAGGGCGAAGGGATTACGAGGGGAGGCAGTACTTC.

This clone came up once. The rearrangement uses TRBV3-1 (or the pseudogene TRBV3-2) and TRBJ2-1; maybe TRBD1 (6 bases). Trimming took 7 bases from V and 8 from J, leaving 15 bases between them. This CDR3 is 13 amino acids long. CDR1 LGHDT and CDR2 YNNKEL come from the germline V gene (reference sequence). CDR3 sequence reads: CASNLKTGYEQFF. The CDR3 coding sequence is TGTGCCAGCAACCTCAAGACAGGTTATGAGCAGTTCTTC.

The J gene is TRBJ1-1, the V gene TRBV7-8; D unclear. CDR3 size: 12 residues. Germline V gene lookup returns CDR1 SGHVS and CDR2 FQNEAQ. V was clipped by 3 bases and J by 10 bases, with 12 bases between them. The CDR3 loop reads CASSFGGGRAFF. DNA for the CDR3: TGTGCCAGCAGCTTTGGTGGAGGAAGAGCTTTCTTT.